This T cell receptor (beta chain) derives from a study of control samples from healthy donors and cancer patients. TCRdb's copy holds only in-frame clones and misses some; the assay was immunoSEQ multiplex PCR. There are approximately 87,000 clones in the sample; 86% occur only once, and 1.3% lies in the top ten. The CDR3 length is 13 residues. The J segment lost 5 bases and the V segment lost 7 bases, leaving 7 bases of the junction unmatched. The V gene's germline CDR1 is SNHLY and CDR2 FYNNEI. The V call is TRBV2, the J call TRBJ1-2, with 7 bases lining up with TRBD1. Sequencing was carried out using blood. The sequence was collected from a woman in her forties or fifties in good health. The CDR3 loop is CASTEQGGYGYTF. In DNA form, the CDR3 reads TGTGCCAGCACCGAGCAGGGGGGGTATGGCTACACCTTC.